Below, 16 T cell receptor beta chains from the same sample are listed, as sequenced in a study of T-cell reconstitution after alpha-beta-depleted transplantation in children. Preparing the TCRbeta library involved the use of unique molecular identifiers. TCRdb itself ran the PCR reads through MiXCR, one entry per CDR3 protein. The sample comprises about 250,000 distinct CDR3 sequences, roughly 25% of which are singletons, and 4.5% to 5.5% rests with the top ten. Source: PBMCs, mostly from graft donor cells, taken 360 days after TCRalphabeta/CD19-depleted stem cell transplant. The receptors stem from a female patient between 2 and 15 years old who had a stem cell transplant for congenital amegakaryocytic thrombocytopenia, so the T cells may come from the graft donor.

The chain combines TRBV28 with TRBJ2-6, with D unresolved. Trimming left V 6 bases short and J 0 bases short, with 18 bases between. Germline V CDR1 and CDR2: MDHEN, SYDVKM. This CDR3 comprises 18 residues. The CDR3 is CASSRTSLKSSGANVLTF. Written as DNA, the CDR3 is TGTGCCAGCAGCAGAACGAGTCTTAAATCCTCTGGGGCCAACGTCCTGACTTTC.

The V gene is TRBV27, the J gene TRBJ1-5; D is unresolved. The V and J ends lost 3 bases and 6 bases respectively, with 12 bases between them. From germline, CDR1 is MNHEY and CDR2 SMNVEV (reference sequence). The CDR3 has 14 residues. CDR3 nucleotides: TGTGCCAGCAGTTTCAGTGGATGGGGTCAGCCCCAGCATTTT. Protein product: CASSFSGWGQPQHF.

This clonotype showed up just a few times. The chain couples TRBV12-3 or TRBV12-4 to TRBJ2-3; no reliable D call. This CDR3 comprises 11 residues. V was cut by 3 bases and J by 6 bases, with 4 bases left in between. The CDR3 reads CASSLFDTQYF. The DNA of the CDR3 is TGTGCCAGCAGTTTGTTTGATACGCAGTATTTT.

The chain employs TRBV19 and TRBJ2-5, with D uncertain. This CDR3 region has 14 residues. With 7 bases removed from V and 5 bases from J, the gap between germline ends came to 17 bases. Germline V gives CDR1 LNHDA, CDR2 SQIVND (reference sequence). CDR3 region: CASTPEYSLETQYF. In DNA, the CDR3 is TGTGCCAGTACCCCTGAGTACAGTTTGGAGACCCAGTACTTC.

This clonotype came up many times. The rearrangement uses TRBV6-5 and TRBJ2-1; 9 bases match TRBD2. The CDR3 runs 17 residues. CDR1 and CDR2 (germline): MNHEY, SVGAGI. Trimming removed 2 bases from V and 6 bases from J; junction bases left unmatched: 11. CDR3 bases: TGTGCCAGCAGTTACAGTGAGACTAGCGGCCTAACCAATGAGCAGTTCTTC. Its translation is CASSYSETSGLTNEQFF.

This clonotype was counted only a few times. The rearrangement links TRBV15 to TRBJ2-4; maybe TRBD1 (6 bases). V was cut by 4 bases and J by 0 bases, with 16 bases left in between. Germline assignment: CDR1 LNHNV and CDR2 YYDKDF (reference sequence). The CDR3 contains 17 residues. The CDR3 here is CATSNPDRLLAKNIQYF. In nucleotides, the CDR3 is TGTGCCACCAGCAACCCGGACAGACTATTAGCCAAAAACATTCAGTACTTC.

This clonotype was seen only a few times. The chain combines TRBV20-1 with TRBJ2-3, with D perhaps TRBD2 (7 bases). Trimming cost V 0 bases and J 5 bases, with 15 bases left between them. The CDR3 length is 15 residues. CDR1 and CDR2 (germline): DFQATT, SNEGSKA (reference sequence). The CDR3 reads CSARDSGRGRDTQYF. The DNA for the CDR3 is TGCAGTGCTAGAGATAGCGGGCGGGGGCGAGATACGCAGTATTTT.

V and J are TRBV10-3 and TRBJ2-3, with D hard to call. The CDR3 is made up of 15 amino acids. Between the trimmed V and J ends, which lost 5 bases and 2 bases, there was a span of 14 bases. CDR1 is ENHRY and CDR2 is SYGVKD in the germline V gene. The CDR3 nucleotides are TGTGCCATCAGTCCCGCCAGCCGACCCACAGATACGCAGTATTTT. Translating it yields CAISPASRPTDTQYF.

This clonotype has only a few counts. CDR3 DNA sequence: TGTGCCAGCAGTTACTCGCGGGGACAGCGAAGCACAGATACGCAGTATTTT. Residues: CASSYSRGQRSTDTQYF. The chain carries TRBV6-5 and TRBJ2-3; D might be TRBD1 (7 bases). CDR1 and CDR2 (germline): MNHEY, SVGAGI. This CDR3 has 17 amino acids. V lost 0 bases, J lost 0 bases, and 13 bases lay in between.

This clonotype was detected only once. The chain is built from TRBV3-1 and TRBJ2-1; the match to TRBD1 covers 8 bases. The ends lost 1 base at V and 7 bases at J; junction bases unmatched: 3. This CDR3 is built from 14 residues. Germline values: CDR1 LGHDT, CDR2 YNNKEL (reference sequence). CDR3 nucleotides: TGTGCCAGCAGCCAAGGACAGGGGCGGAATGAGCAGTTCTTC. This codes for CASSQGQGRNEQFF.

This clonotype appeared a few times. V is TRBV20-1 and J is TRBJ1-1; D unresolved. Germline assignment: CDR1 DFQATT and CDR2 SNEGSKA (reference sequence). The germline V and J ends were trimmed by 1 base and 0 bases, with 12 bases remaining between them. The CDR3 is 15 residues long. As DNA, the CDR3 is TGCAGTGCTAGAGGACCGACCTGGGTGAACACTGAAGCTTTCTTT. Translated: CSARGPTWVNTEAFF.

This clonotype was seen just once. The chain joins TRBV12-5 to TRBJ2-2; 16 positions match TRBD2. The V segment lost 3 bases and the J segment 7 bases; nucleotides outside the gene matches: 8. This CDR3 is 18 amino acids long. Germline CDR1 reads LGHNT; CDR2 reads FRNRAP. The CDR3 DNA is TGTGCTAGTGGTTTTTCGGGACTAGCGGGAGGGCCCGTCGGGGAGCTGTTTTTT. Translation: CASGFSGLAGGPVGELFF.

V usage is TRBV28 and J usage is TRBJ1-1, with D hard to call. The germline gives CDR1 MDHEN, CDR2 SYDVKM. The V end lost 6 bases, the J end lost 1 base, and 6 bases lay between the germline ends. The CDR3 is 12 residues long. The DNA of the CDR3 is TGTGCCAGCAGGGCCCCGAACACTGAAGCTTTCTTT. Translation gives CASRAPNTEAFF.

V and J are TRBV2 and TRBJ2-1; D is perhaps TRBD1 (6 bases). CDR3 size: 15 residues. The germline gives CDR1 SNHLY, CDR2 FYNNEI. V was shortened by 3 bases and J by 0 bases, with 9 bases between the two germline ends. In nucleotides, the CDR3 is TGTGCCAGCAGTGAGCAGGGGAGCTCCTACAATGAGCAGTTCTTC. Its protein is CASSEQGSSYNEQFF. Full variable domain (rest looked up from reference TRBV2 and TRBJ2-1): EPEVTQTPSHQVTQMGQEVILRCVPISNHLYFYWYRQILGQKVEFLVSFYNNEISEKSEIFDDQFSVERPDGSNFTLKIRSTKLEDSAMYFCASSEQGSSYNEQFFGPGTRLTVL.

This clonotype was observed at least ten times. The rearrangement links TRBV4-1 to TRBJ1-1; no clear D gene. CDR3 length equals 16 residues. CDR1 is MGHRA and CDR2 is YSYEKL in the germline V gene. Deletions cut 4 bases from V and 6 bases from J, with 21 bases between. The CDR3 bases are TGCGCCAGCAGCCCAATGGTCAACACATATGGGCCTGAAGCTTTCTTT. Translation gives CASSPMVNTYGPEAFF.

In this sample, this clonotype turned up a few times. The gene calls are TRBV12-3 or TRBV12-4 and TRBJ1-2; no definite D call. V dropped 5 bases and J dropped 4 bases, with 14 bases sitting between them. There are 14 residues in the CDR3. CDR3 in amino acids: CASSPPGRVYGYTF. CDR3 DNA sequence: TGTGCCAGCAGTCCCCCAGGACGGGTCTATGGCTACACCTTC.